The T cell receptor beta chain under discussion was sequenced for a study of T cells in women clearing cervical HPV infection. As to this clone: The missing CDR3 end, 3 residues past where the read stops, is filled in from the germline J gene.

TCRdb keeps only in-frame clones here, not all; method: immunoSEQ multiplex PCR. The sample includes roughly 30,000 clones. All donors had a single incident cervical HPV16 infection, not prevalent. Germline CDR1 is SGHAT and CDR2 is FQNNGV. The J segment lost 0 bases and the V segment lost 6 bases, leaving 5 bases of the junction unmatched. The CDR3 contains 15 residues. The chain is built from TRBV11-2 and TRBJ1-2; 9 bases align to TRBD1. The clonotype was recovered from a woman aged 18 to 69 with a cervical HPV16 infection that either progressed to CIN3+ or cleared (not recorded which). Material: blood buffy coat. CDR3 DNA, as far as it was read: TGTGCCAGCAGGTCCACAGGGGGCACTAACTATGGC. Its protein is CASRSTGGTNYG. The CDR3 in its entirety is CASRSTGGTNYGYTF.